Below, 31 T cell receptor beta chains from the same sample are listed, as sequenced in a study of CD4 T cells in relation to SARS-CoV-2 and coronaviruses. Unexposed donor CD4+ T cells date from about 2011-2018, before the COVID-19 pandemic. Isolation of CD4+ T cells took place after around 11 days in culture. Libraries were prepared by immunoSEQ multiplex PCR; TCRdb keeps only in-frame clonotypes and omits some of them. The sample contains about 23,000 clones, 65% to 70% of which appear only once. Their antigens are not known. Sequenced input: CD4+ T cells from PBMCs, cultured in vitro. The receptor set was obtained from a human donor in good health.

The chain has TRBV4-1 and TRBJ1-2; weak D call: TRBD1 (6 bases). The CDR3 consists of 17 residues. Trimming pared 1 base from V and 2 bases from J, leaving 17 bases between. CDR1 is MGHRA, CDR2 YSYEKL, per germline. The CDR3 bases are TGCGCCAGCAGCCAAGTAGGGGGGGGAGGTGAAAACTATGGCTACACCTTC. This sequence encodes CASSQVGGGGENYGYTF.

This clone was recorded only once. V usage is TRBV4-1 and J usage is TRBJ2-1; D gene unclear. Germline CDR1 is MGHRA and CDR2 is YSYEKL. Between the trimmed V and J ends, which lost 1 base and 3 bases, there was a span of 10 bases. CDR3 length equals 15 residues. This CDR3 reads CASSQGEGYYNEQFF. CDR3 bases: TGCGCCAGCAGCCAAGGAGAAGGGTACTACAATGAGCAGTTCTTC.

The chain links TRBV7-9 to TRBJ1-1; D is unclear. Per germline, CDR1 SEHNR and CDR2 FQNEAQ (reference sequence). Trimming removed 2 bases from V and 5 bases from J, with 9 bases in between. The CDR3 is made up of 13 amino acids. Here the CDR3 reads CASSLPSMTEAFF. In DNA, the CDR3 is TGTGCCAGCAGCTTACCCAGTATGACTGAAGCTTTCTTT.

This clone appeared once. This CDR3 reads CASTGGGKVGEQFF. In DNA, the CDR3 is TGTGCCAGTACTGGAGGAGGAAAAGTAGGCGAGCAGTTCTTC. The chain carries TRBV19 and TRBJ2-1, with a weak D call TRBD2 (5 bases). The CDR3 has 14 residues. Trimming took 7 bases from V and 10 from J, leaving 20 bases between them. Looked up from germline, CDR1 is LNHDA and CDR2 is SQIVND (reference sequence).

This sequence joins TRBV6-4 and TRBJ2-1; possibly TRBD1 or TRBD2 for D (5 bases each). CDR3 length equals 13 residues. V lost 8 bases, J lost 9 bases, and 17 bases lay in between. The V gene's germline CDR1 is MRHNA and CDR2 SNTAGT. The CDR3 DNA is TGTGCCAGCGCAAGGGGTCGGGAAGGTGAGCAGTTCTTC. Its translation: CASARGREGEQFF.

CDR3 DNA sequence: TGTGCCAGCAGCCAAGAGCTAGCGGGGGGGTACACCGGGGAGCTGTTTTTT. Translated, it gives CASSQELAGGYTGELFF. The chain employs TRBV3-1 (or the pseudogene TRBV3-2) and TRBJ2-2; 12 bases are a match to TRBD2. CDR3 size: 17 residues. Unmatched junction bases numbered 2, after V lost 0 bases and J lost 3 bases. Germline V gene data show CDR1 as LGHDT and CDR2 as YNNKEL (reference sequence).

V and J are TRBV10-3 and TRBJ2-7, with D perhaps assigned TRBD1 or TRBD2 (5 bases each). The germline CDR1 and CDR2 sequences are ENHRY and SYGVKD. The CDR3 sequence is 14 residues long. Trimming cost V 4 bases and J 7 bases, with 17 bases left between them. This CDR3 is CAISGLGDPREQYF. The CDR3 region has the DNA TGTGCCATCAGTGGCCTAGGGGACCCTAGGGAGCAGTACTTC.

This clone showed up just a few times. The chain couples TRBV4-1 to TRBJ2-6; D gene uncertain. CDR1 and CDR2 (germline): MGHRA, YSYEKL. This CDR3 contains 18 residues. Trimming removed 1 base at V and 3 bases at J, with 16 bases between. CDR3 sequence (DNA): TGCGCCAGCAGCCAAGTTTCCGGCCTGGAAGTTGGGGCCAACGTCCTGACTTTC. This sequence encodes CASSQVSGLEVGANVLTF.

J is TRBJ2-1 and V is TRBV6-2 or TRBV6-3, with D perhaps being TRBD1 or TRBD2 (6 bases each). This CDR3 region has 15 residues. Trimming took off 5 bases at V and 7 bases at J, with 18 bases between the two ends. Germline V gives CDR1 MNHEY, CDR2 SVGEGT. The CDR3 protein is CASSTTGAGWNEQFF. The DNA for the CDR3 is TGTGCCAGCAGTACAACGGGGGCCGGGTGGAATGAGCAGTTCTTC.

CDR3 nucleotide sequence: TGCAGCGTTGCCCGCGGGGGGACAGATACGCAGTATTTT. Translation: CSVARGGTDTQYF. The chain carries TRBV29-1 and TRBJ2-3; 8 positions agree with TRBD2. The germline gives CDR1 SQVTM, CDR2 ANQGSEA. The ends lost 4 bases at V and 3 bases at J; junction bases unmatched: 3. The CDR3 is 13 amino acids.

The chain employs TRBV7-2 and TRBJ1-5; D is unresolved. The CDR3 covers 13 residues. V was trimmed by 3 bases and J by 4 bases, leaving 7 bases between them. In germline, CDR1 is SGHTA, CDR2 FQGNSA. CDR3 loop: CASSFWVNQPQHF. The CDR3 region has the DNA TGTGCCAGCAGCTTCTGGGTAAATCAGCCCCAGCATTTT.

This clone was seen just once. V and J are TRBV6-6 and TRBJ1-5; 8 nucleotides agree with TRBD1. This CDR3 spans 14 amino acids. Germline CDR1 is MNHNY and CDR2 is SVGAGI (reference sequence). V gave up 6 bases and J gave up 5 bases; unmatched junction bases: 6. Here the CDR3 reads CASRPGQGYQPQHF. CDR3 in DNA: TGTGCCAGCAGGCCCGGACAGGGTTATCAGCCCCAGCATTTT.

The chain recombines TRBV7-9 with TRBJ2-5; 8 nucleotides match TRBD2. J lost 4 bases, V lost 5 bases, and 9 bases had no gene match. The V gene's germline CDR1 is SEHNR and CDR2 FQNEAQ (reference sequence). This CDR3 comprises 15 residues. The CDR3 protein is CASSTWTSKGETQYF. The CDR3 region has the DNA TGTGCCAGCAGCACCTGGACTAGCAAGGGAGAGACCCAGTACTTC.

This clone was recorded only once. This chain links TRBV7-2 with TRBJ1-6; perhaps TRBD1 as D (5 bases). Per the germline V gene, CDR1 is SGHTA and CDR2 is FQGNSA. This CDR3 is 15 amino acids long. V was shortened by 6 bases and J by 10 bases, with 19 bases between the two germline ends. The CDR3 sequence is CASRGDLGDGSPLHF. The CDR3, as DNA: TGTGCCAGCAGGGGGGATTTAGGGGACGGCTCACCCCTCCACTTT.

The chain has TRBV4-3 and TRBJ1-4; D is possibly TRBD1 (5 bases). This CDR3 comprises 18 residues. Trimming took off 2 bases at V and 8 bases at J, with 24 bases between the two ends. CDR1 is LGHNA, CDR2 YSLEER, per germline. CDR3 in DNA: TGCGCCAGCAGCCAAAAAGGTAGGGACGCCACCAAAACCGAAAAACTGTTTTTT. The encoded protein is CASSQKGRDATKTEKLFF.

The rearrangement joins TRBV5-1 to TRBJ2-3, with 9 positions matching TRBD2. Germline CDR1 is SGHRS and CDR2 is YFSETQ. The CDR3 covers 19 residues. With 4 bases clipped from V and 6 bases from J, the junction kept 21 bases outside the gene matches. In DNA form, the CDR3 reads TGCGCCAGCAGCCTTGAACGGACTAGCGAAGGCCCCGGAGGCGATACGCAGTATTTT. As protein: CASSLERTSEGPGGDTQYF.

This chain connects TRBV18 to TRBJ1-2, with D possibly matching TRBD1 (6 bases). Germline CDR1 is KGHSH and CDR2 is LQKENI. The germline V and J ends were trimmed by 3 bases and 5 bases, with 13 bases remaining between them. The CDR3 has 14 amino acids. The CDR3 DNA follows: TGTGCCAGCTCACCGGACAGAGACCCATATGGCTACACCTTC. Its translation is CASSPDRDPYGYTF. Filled out from reference TRBV18 and TRBJ1-2, the complete variable domain reads NAGVMQNPRHLVRRRGQEARLRCSPMKGHSHVYWYRQLPEEGLKFMVYLQKENIIDESGMPKERFSAEFPKEGPSILRIQQVVRGDSAAYFCASSPDRDPYGYTFGSGTRLTVV.

V is TRBV5-1 and J is TRBJ2-5, with D perhaps matching TRBD1 or TRBD2 (5 bases each). Germline V CDR1 and CDR2: SGHRS, YFSETQ. V gave up 4 bases and J gave up 5 bases, with 18 bases separating them. This CDR3 spans 15 amino acids. The CDR3 spells CASSPGPPARETQYF. DNA for the CDR3: TGCGCCAGCAGCCCGGGGCCCCCAGCCCGGGAGACCCAGTACTTC.

The chain joins TRBV11-2 to TRBJ2-1; TRBD1 aligns across 9 bases. CDR1 and CDR2 from the germline V gene are SGHAT and FQNNGV. The CDR3 extends over 17 amino acids. V was clipped by 2 bases and J by 10 bases; unmatched bases: 15. The CDR3 DNA follows: TGTGCCAGCAGCTTAAGAGGGGGTGGGACAGGGTTGCGGGAGCAGTTCTTC. It encodes CASSLRGGGTGLREQFF.

The rearrangement uses TRBV7-9 and TRBJ1-2; no definite D call. Germline lookup yields CDR1 SEHNR and CDR2 FQNEAQ (reference sequence). The CDR3 is made up of 15 amino acids. With 1 base removed from V and 5 bases from J, the gap between germline ends came to 14 bases. This CDR3 is CASSLEVGRGYGYTF. CDR3 nucleotides: TGTGCCAGCAGCTTAGAGGTTGGGAGAGGGTATGGCTACACCTTC.

This CDR3 reads CASSYRDSSYEQYF. DNA for the CDR3: TGTGCCAGCAGTTACCGGGACAGCTCCTACGAGCAGTACTTC. The chain uses TRBV6-2 or TRBV6-3 and TRBJ2-7; 7 nucleotides match TRBD1. The V and J ends lost 2 bases and 0 bases, in that order; junction bases with no gene match: 1. The V gene's germline CDR1 is MNHEY and CDR2 SVGEGT. This CDR3 spans 14 amino acids.

V gene TRBV14 combines with J gene TRBJ2-2, with D unresolved. The CDR3 is made up of 14 amino acids. V was pared by 1 base and J by 2 bases, with 5 bases between. CDR1 is SGHDN, CDR2 FVKESK, per germline. CDR3 in DNA: TGTGCCAGCAGCCAAGTTCGAAACACCGGGGAGCTGTTTTTT. This codes for CASSQVRNTGELFF.

This clone was found a few times. The rearrangement joins TRBV19 to TRBJ1-4; D not resolved. Germline CDR1 reads LNHDA; CDR2 reads SQIVND (reference sequence). The CDR3 covers 17 residues. Trimming cost V 4 bases and J 8 bases, with 23 bases left between them. CDR3 in DNA: TGTGCCAGTAGTAATCCACACAACAGCCCCCGAGGGGAAAAACTGTTTTTT. Amino acid sequence: CASSNPHNSPRGEKLFF.

The chain combines TRBV7-8 with TRBJ2-7; 10 bases map to TRBD1. Per germline, CDR1 SGHVS and CDR2 FQNEAQ. This CDR3 contains 15 residues. Germline trimming cut 6 bases from V and 6 bases from J; bases unmatched to any gene: 11. This CDR3 reads CASRDPGQGFSEQYF. DNA for the CDR3: TGTGCCAGCAGGGATCCGGGACAGGGGTTCTCCGAGCAGTACTTC.

V usage is TRBV7-2 and J usage is TRBJ1-2, with 7 positions matching TRBD1. The V gene's germline CDR1 is SGHTA and CDR2 FQGNSA. Trimming removed 5 bases from V and 4 bases from J; junction bases left unmatched: 4. CDR3 length: 13 residues. This CDR3 reads CASSPQGVYGYTF. CDR3 sequence (DNA): TGTGCCAGCAGCCCCCAGGGGGTCTATGGCTACACCTTC.

This clone was seen a few times. The chain has TRBV5-1 and TRBJ2-1, with 7 bases fitting TRBD2. Germline lookup yields CDR1 SGHRS and CDR2 YFSETQ. The ends lost 1 base at V and 2 bases at J; junction bases unmatched: 3. This CDR3 is built from 15 residues. The CDR3, as DNA: TGCGCCAGCAGCTTGTCAGGGAGGGCCTACAATGAGCAGTTCTTC. Its translation is CASSLSGRAYNEQFF.

The chain couples TRBV24-1 to TRBJ1-2; 7 bases agree with TRBD1. The CDR3 extends over 14 amino acids. Germline lookup yields CDR1 KGHDR and CDR2 SFDVKD. V was pared by 3 bases and J by 2 bases, with 2 bases of the junction left unmatched. The CDR3 DNA follows: TGTGCCACCAGTGATGCGGACAGGAACTATGGCTACACCTTC. Its translation is CATSDADRNYGYTF.

This clone appeared once. The genes are TRBV18 and TRBJ1-1; D unresolved. The ends were cut back, 9 bases at V and 3 bases at J, with 14 bases in the middle. The CDR3 runs to 13 residues. Germline V CDR1 and CDR2: KGHSH, LQKENI. The CDR3 DNA reads TGTGCCAGTACGGGAATGGCCGACACTGAAGCTTTCTTT. This encodes CASTGMADTEAFF. The complete variable domain, with remaining parts taken from reference TRBV18 and TRBJ1-1, reads NAGVMQNPRHLVRRRGQEARLRCSPMKGHSHVYWYRQLPEEGLKFMVYLQKENIIDESGMPKERFSAEFPKEGPSILRIQQVVRGDSAAYFCASTGMADTEAFFGQGTRLTVV.

The chain combines TRBV3-1 (or the pseudogene TRBV3-2) with TRBJ2-5, with D maybe TRBD2 (6 bases). The CDR3 loop spans 16 amino acids. With 2 bases removed from V and 2 bases from J, the gap between germline ends came to 15 bases. Germline V lookup: CDR1 LGHDT, CDR2 YNNKEL (reference sequence). The CDR3 DNA follows: TGTGCCAGCAGCCAATTCAGCGGAGGGGATCAAGAGACCCAGTACTTC. As protein: CASSQFSGGDQETQYF.

The chain employs TRBV6-5 and TRBJ2-3, with D perhaps TRBD2 (6 bases). Trimming stripped 4 bases from V and 1 base from J, with 6 bases between. Per the germline V gene, CDR1 is MNHEY and CDR2 is SVGAGI. The CDR3 loop spans 13 amino acids. In DNA, the CDR3 is TGTGCCAGCAGTTCGGGGGGCACAGATACGCAGTATTTT. Translated: CASSSGGTDTQYF.

Only a few counts were recorded for this clone. The J gene is TRBJ2-7, the V gene TRBV7-2; D perhaps matches TRBD1 (6 bases). The CDR3 totals 16 residues. V lost 5 bases and J lost 2, with 19 bases in between. Germline CDR1 and CDR2: SGHTA and FQGNSA. The CDR3 is CASSMSGFQGTYEQYF. The CDR3, as DNA: TGTGCCAGCAGCATGTCCGGGTTCCAGGGGACCTACGAGCAGTACTTC.